This T cell receptor beta chain was observed in a study of early T cells in non-severe SARS-CoV-2 infection. Study at large: Unsorted whole-blood RNA was sequenced in bulk, leaving chains unpaired. The study, taken as a whole, reports: Reliance on VDJdb matching favored anti-spike CD8 responses; private and CD4 specificities were missed.

The germline gives CDR1 ENHRY, CDR2 SYGVKD. Trimming took 2 bases from V and 2 from J; bases not matched to a gene: 4. The CDR3 loop spans 16 amino acids. This clonotype was counted only a few times. Its antigen remains unknown. Individual cDNA molecules each received unique molecular identifiers attached to them. TCRdb independently ran MiXCR on the 5' RACE reads; one entry per CDR3 protein. Of 55,000 to 75,000 distinct CDR3 sequences in the sample, roughly 10% are singletons; the top ten hold around 6.6%. The chain is built from TRBV10-3 and TRBJ2-4; 9 bases are a match to TRBD2. The clonotype originates from an adult who was a healthcare worker with PCR-confirmed SARS-CoV-2 infection or an uninfected control (not recorded which). Specimen: whole blood. The CDR3 coding sequence is TGTGCCATCAGTGAGAGCCTAGCGGGGACCAAAAACATTCAGTACTTC. It codes for CAISESLAGTKNIQYF.